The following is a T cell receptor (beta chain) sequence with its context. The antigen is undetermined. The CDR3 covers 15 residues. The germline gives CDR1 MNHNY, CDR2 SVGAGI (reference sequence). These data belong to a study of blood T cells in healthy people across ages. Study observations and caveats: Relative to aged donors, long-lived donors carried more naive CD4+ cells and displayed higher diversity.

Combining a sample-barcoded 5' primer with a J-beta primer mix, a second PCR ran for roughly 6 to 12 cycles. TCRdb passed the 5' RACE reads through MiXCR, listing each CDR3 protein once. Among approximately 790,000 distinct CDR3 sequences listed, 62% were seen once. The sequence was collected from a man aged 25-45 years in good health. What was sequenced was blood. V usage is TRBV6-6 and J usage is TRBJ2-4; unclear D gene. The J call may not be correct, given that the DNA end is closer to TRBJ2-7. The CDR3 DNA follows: TGTGCCAGCAGCTCCCCGTCCAGGACCTCCTACGAGCAGTACTTC. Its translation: CASSSPSRTSYEQYF.